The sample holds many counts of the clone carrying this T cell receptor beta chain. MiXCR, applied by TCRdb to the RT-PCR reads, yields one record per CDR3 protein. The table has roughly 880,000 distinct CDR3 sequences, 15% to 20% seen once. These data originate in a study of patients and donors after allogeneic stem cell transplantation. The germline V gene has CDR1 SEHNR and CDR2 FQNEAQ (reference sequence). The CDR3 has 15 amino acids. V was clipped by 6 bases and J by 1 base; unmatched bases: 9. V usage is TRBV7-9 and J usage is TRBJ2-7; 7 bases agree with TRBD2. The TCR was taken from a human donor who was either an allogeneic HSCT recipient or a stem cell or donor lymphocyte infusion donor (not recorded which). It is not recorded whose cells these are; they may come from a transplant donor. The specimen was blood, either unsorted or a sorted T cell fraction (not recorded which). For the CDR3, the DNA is TGTGCCAGCAGGTACCTACTAGCGCAATCCTACGAGCAGTACTTC. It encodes CASRYLLAQSYEQYF.